This entry lists 21 T cell receptor beta chains sequenced from one sample in a study of shared clonotypes between healthy human individuals. Data came from immunoSEQ multiplex PCR; TCRdb stores just in-frame clones and leaves some out. The sample lists 950,000 to 1,300,000 clones, about 75% occurring once. Sequencing was carried out using memory CD4+ T cells sorted from blood. As to subset: CD45RA-negative fraction. These receptor sequences come from a man aged 18 to 35 in good health.

The chain links TRBV5-1 to TRBJ2-5, with D tentatively TRBD2 (6 bases). The CDR3 length is 15 residues. V lost 0 bases, J lost 5 bases, and 14 bases lay in between. Looked up from germline, CDR1 is SGHRS and CDR2 is YFSETQ. CDR3 DNA sequence: TGCGCCAGCAGCTTGGCGGGAGAAATGGGGGAGACCCAGTACTTC. Its protein product is CASSLAGEMGETQYF. Filled out from reference TRBV5-1 and TRBJ2-5, the complete variable domain reads KAGVTQTPRYLIKTRGQQVTLSCSPISGHRSVSWYQQTPGQGLQFLFEYFSETQRNKGNFPGRFSGRQFSNSRSEMNVSTLELGDSALYLCASSLAGEMGETQYFGPGTRLLVL.

Turning to this clone: The sample carries other DNA sequences with the same CDR3. The rearrangement joins TRBV9 to TRBJ2-3, with D tentatively TRBD1 (6 bases). The V and J ends lost 4 bases and 0 bases respectively, with 9 bases between them. CDR1 is SGDLS and CDR2 is YYNGEE in the germline V gene. CDR3 size: 14 residues. The CDR3 loop reads CASSPRGSTDTQYF. Here the CDR3 DNA reads TGTGCCAGCAGCCCCAGGGGAAGCACAGATACGCAGTATTTT.

The rearrangement joins TRBV28 to TRBJ1-1; D is perhaps TRBD1 (6 bases). The CDR3 length is 15 residues. V lost 6 bases, J lost 6 bases, and 20 bases lay in between. The V gene's germline CDR1 is MDHEN and CDR2 SYDVKM. The CDR3 DNA sequence: TGTGCCAGCAGGTACTCGGGGGCGCGAGTCTCTGAAGCTTTCTTT. Encoded protein: CASRYSGARVSEAFF.

This clone was observed once. This chain connects TRBV10-2 to TRBJ1-2; D remains unclear. The length of the CDR3 is 13 residues. CDR1 WSHSY and CDR2 SAAADI come from the germline V gene. Trimming cost V 0 bases and J 5 bases, with 7 bases left between them. The CDR3 DNA sequence: TGCGCCAGCAGTGAGTCGGGGAAATATGGCTACACCTTC. This gives the protein CASSESGKYGYTF.

The chain joins TRBV2 to TRBJ2-2; D unclear. CDR1 is SNHLY and CDR2 is FYNNEI in the germline V gene. The V end was cut by 0 bases, the J end by 4 bases, with 6 bases between. This CDR3 comprises 14 residues. CDR3 sequence: CASSEARSTGELFF. CDR3 DNA: TGTGCCAGCAGTGAAGCTCGCAGCACCGGGGAGCTGTTTTTT.

V and J are TRBV9 and TRBJ1-2; D gene unclear. CDR3 length: 16 residues. CDR1 is SGDLS, CDR2 YYNGEE, per germline. V was trimmed by 2 bases and J by 8 bases, leaving 22 bases between them. The CDR3 DNA reads TGTGCCAGCAGCGTCCACCCCGTCCCGGATTATGCGGGCTACACCTTC. Translation: CASSVHPVPDYAGYTF. The full variable domain, in which reference TRBV9 and TRBJ1-2 provide the parts outside the CDR3, is DSGVTQTPKHLITATGQRVTLRCSPRSGDLSVYWYQQSLDQGLQFLIQYYNGEERAKGNILERFSAQQFPDLHSELNLSSLELGDSALYFCASSVHPVPDYAGYTFGSGTRLTVV.

This clone has more than one count but fewer than ten. V is TRBV4-1 and J is TRBJ1-5; 7 bases fit TRBD1. Losses at the gene ends were 3 bases for V and 7 bases for J; bases not matched to a gene: 12. The germline gives CDR1 MGHRA, CDR2 YSYEKL. This CDR3 contains 16 residues. CDR3 sequence (DNA): TGCGCCAGCAGCCATCCCGGGAGGGGGCGAAAACAGCCCCAGCATTTT. Its translation: CASSHPGRGRKQPQHF.

The chain links TRBV30 to TRBJ2-5; perhaps D is TRBD1 or TRBD2 (5 bases each). Germline V CDR1 and CDR2: GTSNPN, SVGIG (reference sequence). Trimming stripped 1 base from V and 4 bases from J, with 16 bases between. The CDR3 is made up of 15 amino acids. CDR3 amino acids: CAWSGGVKGRETQYF. DNA for the CDR3: TGTGCCTGGAGTGGGGGAGTCAAGGGGAGAGAGACCCAGTACTTC.

This sequence joins TRBV7-9 and TRBJ2-7, with 7 bases that match TRBD2. Trimming removed 3 bases from V and 5 bases from J; junction bases left unmatched: 7. CDR3 size: 14 residues. Looked up from germline, CDR1 is SEHNR and CDR2 is FQNEAQ (reference sequence). In nucleotides, the CDR3 is TGTGCCAGCAGCTTGGCGGGGGTCAGAGACGAGCAGTACTTC. Translating gives CASSLAGVRDEQYF.

In the case of this clone: Additional DNA sequences in this sample encode the identical CDR3. The CDR3 DNA sequence: TGTGCCAGTAGTACCACTGGGGAGACCCAGTACTTC. Protein sequence: CASSTTGETQYF. The rearrangement joins TRBV19 to TRBJ2-5; D is undetermined. Germline V lookup: CDR1 LNHDA, CDR2 SQIVND (reference sequence). This CDR3 spans 12 amino acids. The ends were cut back, 4 bases at V and 5 bases at J, with 8 bases in the middle.

This clone was counted once. The sample carries other DNA sequences with the same CDR3. The chain combines TRBV7-2 with TRBJ2-7; maybe TRBD2 (5 bases). V was trimmed by 5 bases and J by 7 bases, leaving 15 bases between them. Germline V gene sequence: CDR1 SGHTA, CDR2 FQGNSA. This CDR3 is built from 13 residues. CDR3 coding DNA: TGTGCCAGCAGCCTGGCGGGCTCCCGGGAGCAGTACTTC. Translated, it gives CASSLAGSREQYF.

In its sample, this clone was seen a few times. This rearrangement joins TRBV28 to TRBJ1-6, with D hard to call. The CDR3 is 14 residues long. Germline V gene lookup returns CDR1 MDHEN and CDR2 SYDVKM. V was trimmed by 6 bases and J by 7 bases, leaving 13 bases between them. The CDR3 loop is CASSYAGPNSPLHF. Here the CDR3 DNA reads TGTGCCAGCAGCTACGCTGGACCGAATTCACCCCTCCACTTT.

This chain uses TRBV6-6 with TRBJ2-3; D is unresolved. This CDR3 is built from 12 residues. With 0 bases removed from V and 10 bases from J, the gap between germline ends came to 8 bases. Germline assignment: CDR1 MNHNY and CDR2 SVGAGI (reference sequence). CDR3 sequence (DNA): TGTGCCAGCAGTTACTCCGGCGGCCCGCAGTATTTT. Amino acid sequence: CASSYSGGPQYF.

This clone was detected only a few times. The gene calls are TRBV18 and TRBJ2-3; D not resolved. Germline assignment: CDR1 KGHSH and CDR2 LQKENI. The CDR3 length is 15 residues. V lost 3 bases to trimming and J lost 2 bases, with 12 bases between them. For the CDR3, the DNA is TGTGCCAGCTCACCCCCTTCGACCCCCACAGATACGCAGTATTTT. Its translation: CASSPPSTPTDTQYF.

The rearrangement uses TRBV6-6 and TRBJ2-7, with TRBD2 identical over 12 bases. Unmatched junction bases numbered 11, after V lost 5 bases and J lost 6 bases. Germline CDR1 MNHNY, CDR2 SVGAGI (reference sequence). The CDR3 runs to 16 residues. The CDR3 DNA is TGTGCCAGCAGTGCCCGGGCTAGCGGGGGGGCCGTCGAGCAGTACTTC. Protein product: CASSARASGGAVEQYF.

The J gene is TRBJ2-5, the V gene TRBV28; 9 nucleotides match TRBD1. The CDR3 has 16 residues. Germline CDR1 reads MDHEN; CDR2 reads SYDVKM. V lost 2 bases and J lost 4; bases outside the gene matches: 8. CDR3 protein: CASSLVVDRGGETQYF. The CDR3 DNA sequence: TGTGCCAGCAGTTTAGTAGTGGACAGGGGAGGAGAGACCCAGTACTTC.

The rearrangement joins TRBV28 to TRBJ1-2, with 9 bases lining up with TRBD1. Trimming removed 5 bases from V and 8 bases from J; junction bases left unmatched: 9. The CDR3 runs 14 residues. Germline V gives CDR1 MDHEN, CDR2 SYDVKM. CDR3 sequence: CASSNSQGASGYTF. The CDR3, as DNA: TGTGCCAGCAGTAACTCACAGGGGGCTAGCGGCTACACCTTC.

The chain recombines TRBV6-5 with TRBJ1-6; weak D call: TRBD1 (6 bases). Germline values: CDR1 MNHEY, CDR2 SVGAGI. Trimming took 7 bases from V and 7 from J, leaving 14 bases between them. The CDR3 is 14 residues long. CDR3 sequence reads: CASNNREGNSPLHF. CDR3 coding DNA: TGTGCCAGCAATAACAGGGAGGGCAATTCACCCCTCCACTTT.

The chain couples TRBV2 to TRBJ2-7; D could derive from TRBD1 or TRBD2 (5 bases each). With 6 bases removed from V and 3 bases from J, the gap between germline ends came to 9 bases. This CDR3 comprises 12 residues. Germline CDR1 and CDR2: SNHLY and FYNNEI. Here the CDR3 DNA reads TGTGCCAGCAGCGGGGCTCACTACGAGCAGTACTTC. Amino acid sequence: CASSGAHYEQYF.

This clone was seen more than once but under ten times. This chain links TRBV6-5 with TRBJ2-1; 13 nucleotides line up with TRBD2. The CDR3 sequence is 15 residues long. Germline CDR1 MNHEY, CDR2 SVGAGI. Germline trimming cut 4 bases from V and 4 bases from J; bases unmatched to any gene: 1. The CDR3 spells CASSSTSGRYNEQFF. CDR3 DNA: TGTGCCAGCAGTTCGACTAGCGGGAGGTACAATGAGCAGTTCTTC.

V and J are TRBV6-1 and TRBJ2-7; 14 nucleotides align to TRBD2. This CDR3 comprises 18 residues. Germline lookup yields CDR1 MNHNS and CDR2 SASEGT. With V trimmed by 4 bases and J by 3 bases, 11 bases remained unmatched. CDR3 residues: CASSGGTSGGAWIYEQYF. CDR3 sequence (DNA): TGTGCCAGCAGTGGGGGGACTAGCGGGGGCGCTTGGATCTACGAGCAGTACTTC.